Listed below are T cell receptor beta chains from one sample, sequenced in a study of blood T cell repertoires in COVID-19. The repertoire was sequenced with immunoSEQ multiplex PCR; TCRdb's copy has only in-frame clones and lacks some. The sample gives some 180,000 clones, around 81% of which show up once; approximately 10% is in the top ten. Sequencing was performed on peripheral blood. The receptor set was obtained from a woman aged 40 to 50 with COVID-19, enrolled during active disease. The CDR3 runs from the conserved cysteine through the conserved F or W. Fields, in order: D gene, clone size, V gene, J gene, CDR3 DNA, CDR3 protein. A D gene is named only where the DNA matches it firmly. Clone size is given for some rows only: seen once, a few or many times, or a class if the clone is expanded.

d_gene: TRBD2
abundance: once
v_gene: TRBV2
j_gene: TRBJ2-1
CDR3nt: TGTGCCAGCAGTGAAGTTCGGCTAGCGGTCTACAATGAGCAGTTCTTC
CDR3aa: CASSEVRLAVYNEQFF

d_gene: TRBD1
abundance: .
v_gene: TRBV19
j_gene: TRBJ1-1
CDR3nt: TGTGCCAGTAGCTGGACAGGCACCACTGAAGCTTTCTTT
CDR3aa: CASSWTGTTEAFF

d_gene: .
abundance: few
v_gene: TRBV3-1/TRBV3-2
j_gene: TRBJ2-3
CDR3nt: TGTGCCAGCAGCCGCTACCTACAGGGTACAGGAGATACGCAGTATTTT
CDR3aa: CASSRYLQGTGDTQYF

d_gene: TRBD1
abundance: .
v_gene: TRBV11-1
j_gene: TRBJ2-2
CDR3nt: TGTGCCAGCAGCTACCTGGACAGGGCCGACCGGCTGTTTTTT
CDR3aa: CASSYLDRADRLFF

d_gene: TRBD2
abundance: .
v_gene: TRBV7-2
j_gene: TRBJ2-7
CDR3nt: TGTGCCAGCAGCCTCCAAGCGGGACGAGCCTACGAGCAGTACTTC
CDR3aa: CASSLQAGRAYEQYF

d_gene: TRBD2
abundance: .
v_gene: TRBV30
j_gene: TRBJ2-1
CDR3nt: TGTGCCTGGAGTGTAAGTTGGCGGGGGAACCCACATGAGCAGTTCTTC
CDR3aa: CAWSVSWRGNPHEQFF

d_gene: .
abundance: .
v_gene: TRBV3-1/TRBV3-2
j_gene: TRBJ2-2
CDR3nt: TGTGCCAGCAGACGGGACACCACCGGGGAGCTGTTTTTT
CDR3aa: CASRRDTTGELFF

d_gene: .
abundance: .
v_gene: TRBV7-9
j_gene: TRBJ1-4
CDR3nt: TGTGCCAGCAGCTTAGACAAGGAAAAACTGTTTTTT
CDR3aa: CASSLDKEKLFF

d_gene: .
abundance: once
v_gene: TRBV7-2
j_gene: TRBJ1-2
CDR3nt: TGTGCCAGCACCCTTTCCTATGGCTACACCTTC
CDR3aa: CASTLSYGYTF

d_gene: TRBD2
abundance: .
v_gene: TRBV11-2
j_gene: TRBJ2-5
CDR3nt: TGTGCCAGCAGTCAGGGAGGGGAGACCCAGTACTTC
CDR3aa: CASSQGGETQYF

d_gene: .
abundance: .
v_gene: TRBV28
j_gene: TRBJ1-1
CDR3nt: TGTGCCAGCAGTTTCACAGACGAAGCTTTCTTT
CDR3aa: CASSFTDEAFF

d_gene: .
abundance: .
v_gene: TRBV7-9
j_gene: TRBJ1-6
CDR3nt: TGTGCCAGCAGCCCATCTAAGCAGGATTCACCCCTCCACTTT
CDR3aa: CASSPSKQDSPLHF

d_gene: .
abundance: .
v_gene: TRBV27
j_gene: TRBJ2-3
CDR3nt: TGTGCCAGCAGTAAGACAGGCCTAACACAAGATACGCAGTATTTT
CDR3aa: CASSKTGLTQDTQYF

d_gene: .
abundance: .
v_gene: TRBV5-5
j_gene: TRBJ1-1
CDR3nt: TGTGCCAGCAGCTTGGTATTGGGGGGAAACACTGAAGCTTTCTTT
CDR3aa: CASSLVLGGNTEAFF

d_gene: .
abundance: .
v_gene: TRBV21-1
j_gene: TRBJ1-1
CDR3nt: TGTGCCAGCAGCAAAGATCGCGCCACCAAGGCGGACACTGAAGCTTTCTTT
CDR3aa: CASSKDRATKADTEAFF

d_gene: .
abundance: .
v_gene: TRBV11-1
j_gene: TRBJ2-5
CDR3nt: TGTGCCAGCAGCTTAGGCGGGGCCGCGATGGAGACCCAGTACTTC
CDR3aa: CASSLGGAAMETQYF

d_gene: .
abundance: .
v_gene: TRBV14
j_gene: TRBJ2-6
CDR3nt: TGTGCCAGCAGCCAAGATCACGAGACAGAAAACTCTGGGGCCAACGTCCTGACTTTC
CDR3aa: CASSQDHETENSGANVLTF

d_gene: TRBD2
abundance: .
v_gene: TRBV27
j_gene: TRBJ2-7
CDR3nt: TGTGCCAGCAGTCCAGCGGGAGGGTTTAGGGAGTACTTC
CDR3aa: CASSPAGGFREYF

d_gene: .
abundance: .
v_gene: TRBV5-4
j_gene: TRBJ1-4
CDR3nt: TGTGCCAGCAGCTCAAACCCAGGGGTGGCTAATGAAAAACTGTTTTTT
CDR3aa: CASSSNPGVANEKLFF

d_gene: .
abundance: .
v_gene: TRBV6-6
j_gene: TRBJ1-2
CDR3nt: TGTGCCAGCAGTTACTCGCCGGAGGACTATGGCTACACCTTC
CDR3aa: CASSYSPEDYGYTF

d_gene: .
abundance: .
v_gene: TRBV29-1
j_gene: TRBJ1-1
CDR3nt: TGCAGCTCTGCAGGGGTAAGCGACACTGAAGCTTTCTTT
CDR3aa: CSSAGVSDTEAFF

d_gene: TRBD2
abundance: .
v_gene: TRBV3-1/TRBV3-2
j_gene: TRBJ2-1
CDR3nt: TGTGCCAGCAGCCCGACTAGCGGGAGTTTTGGTGAGCAGTTCTTC
CDR3aa: CASSPTSGSFGEQFF

d_gene: TRBD2
abundance: .
v_gene: TRBV2
j_gene: TRBJ2-2
CDR3nt: TGTGCCAGCAGTCCCCCTAGCGGGGTAACCGGGGAGCTGTTTTTT
CDR3aa: CASSPPSGVTGELFF

d_gene: .
abundance: .
v_gene: TRBV11-3
j_gene: TRBJ2-1
CDR3nt: TGTGCCAGCAGCGGCGGTATAGGGGGCAATGAGCAGTTCTTC
CDR3aa: CASSGGIGGNEQFF

d_gene: .
abundance: .
v_gene: TRBV2
j_gene: TRBJ1-2
CDR3nt: TGTGCCAGCAAGGGGCCGAACTATGGCTACACCTTC
CDR3aa: CASKGPNYGYTF

d_gene: .
abundance: .
v_gene: TRBV6-2/TRBV6-3
j_gene: TRBJ1-1
CDR3nt: TGTGCCAGCAGTTCCCCTTTTGCGGGGGCAGAATCTGAAGCTTTCTTT
CDR3aa: CASSSPFAGAESEAFF

d_gene: TRBD2
abundance: .
v_gene: TRBV5-4
j_gene: TRBJ2-3
CDR3nt: TGTGCCAGCAGCCCCCCGGGGAGGGTAGGGGATACGCAGTATTTT
CDR3aa: CASSPPGRVGDTQYF

d_gene: TRBD1
abundance: few
v_gene: TRBV7-9
j_gene: TRBJ2-5
CDR3nt: TGTGCCAGCAGCCGCTCAGGGGGCCGGCAAGAGACCCAGTACTTC
CDR3aa: CASSRSGGRQETQYF

d_gene: .
abundance: .
v_gene: TRBV3-1/TRBV3-2
j_gene: TRBJ2-7
CDR3nt: TGTGCCAGCAGCCATAGAGGGGGGGCCTACGAGCAGTACTTC
CDR3aa: CASSHRGGAYEQYF

d_gene: TRBD1
abundance: .
v_gene: TRBV28
j_gene: TRBJ2-1
CDR3nt: TGTGCCAGCAGTTTGACAGGGGATGGGTACAATGAGCAGTTCTTC
CDR3aa: CASSLTGDGYNEQFF

d_gene: TRBD2
abundance: .
v_gene: TRBV2
j_gene: TRBJ2-3
CDR3nt: TGTGCCAGCAGTGGGACTAGCGGGGGTGATACGCAGTATTTT
CDR3aa: CASSGTSGGDTQYF

d_gene: .
abundance: few
v_gene: TRBV29-1
j_gene: TRBJ1-4
CDR3nt: TGCAGCGTTGGCAGGGGAAGTGAAAAACTGTTTTTT
CDR3aa: CSVGRGSEKLFF

d_gene: .
abundance: .
v_gene: TRBV9
j_gene: TRBJ1-3
CDR3nt: TGTGCCAGCAGCGATACAGGGTTGGGAAACACCATATATTTT
CDR3aa: CASSDTGLGNTIYF